The 31 T cell receptor beta chains reported below all come from one sample, sequenced in a study of T cell responses to AZD1222 COVID-19 vaccine. TCRdb's copy holds only in-frame clones and misses some; the assay was immunoSEQ multiplex PCR. The sample has approximately 190,000 clones; approximately 90% are singletons. Source: peripheral blood, taken on day 0 of AZD1222 vaccination. These receptors all stem from an adult in good health.

The V call is TRBV9, the J call TRBJ2-7; maybe TRBD1 (5 bases). Between the trimmed V and J ends, which lost 0 bases and 3 bases, there was a span of 13 bases. Germline loops: CDR1 SGDLS, CDR2 YYNGEE. There are 15 residues in the CDR3. CDR3 amino acids: CASSVGPRAVYEQYF. The CDR3, as DNA: TGTGCCAGCAGCGTAGGTCCCAGGGCAGTCTACGAGCAGTACTTC. Using reference TRBV9 and TRBJ2-7 for the parts outside the CDR3, the full variable domain is DSGVTQTPKHLITATGQRVTLRCSPRSGDLSVYWYQQSLDQGLQFLIQYYNGEERAKGNILERFSAQQFPDLHSELNLSSLELGDSALYFCASSVGPRAVYEQYFGPGTRLTVT.

This chain joins TRBV2 and TRBJ1-2, with 7 positions matching TRBD1. The ends lost 3 bases at V and 6 bases at J; junction bases unmatched: 10. CDR1 and CDR2 (germline): SNHLY, FYNNEI. The CDR3 is 15 amino acids. The CDR3 loop reads CASSDTRQGVNGYTF. The CDR3 DNA follows: TGTGCCAGCAGTGATACCAGACAGGGAGTTAATGGCTACACCTTC.

The chain employs TRBV4-1 and TRBJ1-5; a possible D gene is TRBD1 (6 bases). Deletions cut 1 base from V and 6 bases from J, with 16 bases between. This CDR3 has 16 amino acids. Germline V CDR1 and CDR2: MGHRA, YSYEKL. Written as DNA, the CDR3 is TGCGCCAGCAGCCAAGGGGTAGGCAGGGGCGTTCAGCCCCAGCATTTT. This encodes CASSQGVGRGVQPQHF.

The chain combines TRBV18 with TRBJ2-1; 10 bases match TRBD2. Germline CDR1 reads KGHSH; CDR2 reads LQKENI. V lost 0 bases to trimming and J lost 6 bases; unmatched junction nucleotides: 8. CDR3 length equals 17 residues. As DNA, the CDR3 is TGTGCCAGCTCACCACCGGCTAGCGGGAGTGTGGGCAATGAGCAGTTCTTC. Translation gives CASSPPASGSVGNEQFF.

The chain is built from TRBV28 and TRBJ2-5; D gene unclear. Germline lookup yields CDR1 MDHEN and CDR2 SYDVKM. V was clipped by 3 bases and J by 1 base, with 9 bases between them. There are 14 residues in the CDR3. DNA for the CDR3: TGTGCCAGCAGTTTGGGGTCTGCCCAAGAGACCCAGTACTTC. Protein sequence: CASSLGSAQETQYF.

CDR3 sequence reads: CASSSTGANYNSPLHF. The CDR3 region has the DNA TGTGCCAGCAGTTCTACCGGGGCAAACTATAATTCACCCCTCCACTTT. The J gene is TRBJ1-6, the V gene TRBV6-5, with a weak D call TRBD1 (5 bases). Germline lookup yields CDR1 MNHEY and CDR2 SVGAGI. The CDR3 extends over 16 amino acids. Trimming took 4 bases from V and 3 from J, leaving 13 bases between them.

With regard to this clone: The same CDR3 arises from other DNA sequences in this sample as well. The chain has TRBV27 and TRBJ2-7; a possible D gene is TRBD1 (5 bases). Between the trimmed V and J ends, which lost 3 bases and 3 bases, there was a span of 9 bases. The CDR3 runs 13 residues. Germline-derived CDR1 and CDR2 are MNHEY and SMNVEV (reference sequence). The chain's CDR3 is CASSFGQGYEQYF. As DNA, the CDR3 is TGTGCCAGCAGTTTTGGCCAGGGCTACGAGCAGTACTTC.

V usage is TRBV27 and J usage is TRBJ1-1; a weak D match, TRBD1 (5 bases). V shed 4 bases and J shed 1 base, with 16 bases lying between them. The germline V gene has CDR1 MNHEY and CDR2 SMNVEV (reference sequence). This CDR3 comprises 16 residues. CDR3 amino acids: CASSYKAGNPNTEAFF. CDR3 nucleotide sequence: TGTGCCAGCAGTTATAAAGCAGGGAATCCGAACACTGAAGCTTTCTTT.

J is TRBJ2-7 and V is TRBV7-2, with 7 bases matching TRBD1. CDR1 SGHTA and CDR2 FQGNSA come from the germline V gene. The CDR3 spans 13 residues. V lost 5 bases to trimming and J lost 5 bases; unmatched junction nucleotides: 6. CDR3 nucleotide sequence: TGTGCCAGCAGCAAAGTAACAGGGGACGAGCAGTACTTC. This translates into CASSKVTGDEQYF. Full variable domain (outside the CDR3, taken from reference TRBV7-2 and TRBJ2-7): GAGVSQSPSNKVTEKGKDVELRCDPISGHTALYWYRQSLGQGLEFLIYFQGNSAPDKSGLPSDRFSAERTGGSVSTLTIQRTQQEDSAVYLCASSKVTGDEQYFGPGTRLTVT.

V gene TRBV5-1 combines with J gene TRBJ2-3; TRBD2 aligns across 7 bases. With V trimmed by 1 base and J by 4 bases, 3 bases remained unmatched. Germline V gene sequence: CDR1 SGHRS, CDR2 YFSETQ. The CDR3 is 14 residues long. The CDR3 nucleotides are TGCGCCAGCAGCTTGTCTAGCGGATCAGATACGCAGTATTTT. Its protein product is CASSLSSGSDTQYF.

This clone was seen a single time. The chain couples TRBV18 to TRBJ2-3, with TRBD2 identical over 12 bases. This CDR3 spans 17 amino acids. Trimming took 3 bases from V and 0 from J; bases not matched to a gene: 4. Per the germline V gene, CDR1 is KGHSH and CDR2 is LQKENI. CDR3 region: CASSPGTSGSSTDTQYF. In DNA, the CDR3 is TGTGCCAGCTCACCTGGGACTAGCGGGTCTAGCACAGATACGCAGTATTTT.

V is TRBV2 and J is TRBJ1-2; maybe TRBD1 (6 bases). The CDR3 totals 14 residues. In germline, CDR1 is SNHLY, CDR2 FYNNEI. Trimming left V 8 bases short and J 8 bases short, with 21 bases between. CDR3 residues: CASVLGQQSLGYTF. The CDR3 DNA is TGTGCCAGCGTCCTTGGACAGCAATCGTTGGGCTACACCTTC.

The J gene is TRBJ1-6, the V gene TRBV5-1; the D is unclear. The CDR3 loop spans 15 amino acids. Germline lookup yields CDR1 SGHRS and CDR2 YFSETQ. Trimming cost V 1 base and J 5 bases, with 10 bases left between them. CDR3 DNA: TGCGCCAGCAGCTTGAAAGGACCTAATAATTCACCCCTCCACTTT. Its protein is CASSLKGPNNSPLHF.

The chain has TRBV19 and TRBJ2-7, with 13 bases matching TRBD2. Germline-derived CDR1 and CDR2 are LNHDA and SQIVND (reference sequence). This CDR3 is built from 17 residues. After removal of 5 bases from V and 0 bases from J, the junction contained 7 bases not matched to a gene. The CDR3 nucleotides read TGTGCCAGTAGTCCCCGGACTAGCGGGAGTTACTCCTACGAGCAGTACTTC. As protein: CASSPRTSGSYSYEQYF.

J is TRBJ2-3 and V is TRBV24-1; D is ambiguous. The germline V gene encodes CDR1 KGHDR and CDR2 SFDVKD. The V gene lost 5 bases and the J gene lost 0 bases, with 8 bases spanning the gap. The CDR3 has 14 amino acids. CDR3 bases: TGTGCCACCAGTGCTATGGACAGCACAGATACGCAGTATTTT. As protein: CATSAMDSTDTQYF.

This clone was seen only once. The chain recombines TRBV25-1 with TRBJ1-5; D is unclear. The V gene lost 3 bases and the J gene lost 7 bases, with 10 bases spanning the gap. The V gene's germline CDR1 is MGHDK and CDR2 SYGVNS. The CDR3 loop spans 13 amino acids. The CDR3 reads CASSDLEMQPQHF. The CDR3 region has the DNA TGTGCCAGCAGTGACCTCGAAATGCAGCCCCAGCATTTT. The full variable domain, rest sourced from reference TRBV25-1 and TRBJ1-5, is EADIYQTPRYLVIGTGKKITLECSQTMGHDKMYWYQQDPGMELHLIHYSYGVNSTEKGDLSSESTVSRIRTEHFPLTLESARPSHTSQYLCASSDLEMQPQHFGDGTRLSIL.

V usage is TRBV27 and J usage is TRBJ1-5; possibly TRBD1 for D (6 bases). Looked up from germline, CDR1 is MNHEY and CDR2 is SMNVEV (reference sequence). The length of the CDR3 is 16 residues. Trimming stripped 5 bases from V and 1 base from J, with 15 bases between. CDR3 sequence reads: CASSPSGGWSNQPQHF. Here the CDR3 DNA reads TGTGCCAGCAGTCCTTCCGGGGGCTGGAGCAATCAGCCCCAGCATTTT.

This chain connects TRBV6-5 to TRBJ2-3, with 7 bases aligning to TRBD1. In germline, CDR1 is MNHEY, CDR2 SVGAGI. The CDR3 covers 14 residues. V shed 6 bases, J shed 2 bases, and the junction held 5 bases outside the gene matches. CDR3 sequence: CASRSGQNTDTQYF. DNA of the CDR3: TGTGCCAGCAGATCGGGACAGAACACAGATACGCAGTATTTT.

This chain links TRBV3-1 (or the pseudogene TRBV3-2) with TRBJ1-6; no firm D call. Germline CDR1 LGHDT, CDR2 YNNKEL (reference sequence). Trimming removed 0 bases at V and 11 bases at J, with 8 bases between. CDR3 length: 13 amino acids. As DNA, the CDR3 is TGTGCCAGCAGCCAAGACGGAGATACACCCCTCCACTTT. Translated, it gives CASSQDGDTPLHF.

This chain links TRBV3-1 (or the pseudogene TRBV3-2) with TRBJ2-7; the D is unclear. Trimming left V 4 bases short and J 6 bases short, with 7 bases between. Germline V gives CDR1 LGHDT, CDR2 YNNKEL (reference sequence). This CDR3 has 11 amino acids. The CDR3 nucleotides are TGTGCCAGCAGCCTTCAGTCCGAGCAGTACTTC. Translating it yields CASSLQSEQYF.

This chain uses TRBV5-1 with TRBJ2-7, with 8 bases that match TRBD1. Germline V gene lookup returns CDR1 SGHRS and CDR2 YFSETQ. The CDR3 is made up of 15 amino acids. Losses at the gene ends were 3 bases for V and 5 bases for J; bases not matched to a gene: 10. The CDR3 DNA follows: TGCGCCAGCAGCTCTGGACAGGGCTTACCCCACGAGCAGTACTTC. Amino acid sequence: CASSSGQGLPHEQYF.

This chain links TRBV9 with TRBJ1-4; 8 bases agree with TRBD1. The length of the CDR3 is 15 residues. Per the germline V gene, CDR1 is SGDLS and CDR2 is YYNGEE. V trimming: 4 bases; J trimming: 7 bases; junction bases outside the gene matches: 9. The CDR3 here is CASSPQGASGEKLFF. CDR3 DNA: TGTGCCAGCAGCCCCCAGGGGGCGTCGGGTGAAAAACTGTTTTTT.

V gene TRBV2 combines with J gene TRBJ2-7; 9 bases align to TRBD1. There are 15 residues in the CDR3. In germline, CDR1 is SNHLY, CDR2 FYNNEI. V shed 2 bases and J 0 bases; nucleotides not matched to a gene: 2. The CDR3 spells CASSERGQGSYEQYF. The CDR3 DNA reads as TGTGCCAGCAGTGAAAGGGGACAGGGCTCCTACGAGCAGTACTTC.

V usage is TRBV6-4 and J usage is TRBJ2-1; TRBD2 matches 11 bases. Unmatched junction bases numbered 3, after V lost 5 bases and J lost 6 bases. The CDR3 is made up of 14 amino acids. Germline-derived CDR1 and CDR2 are MRHNA and SNTAGT. DNA for the CDR3: TGTGCCAGCAGTCCTAGCGGGAGGATCAATGAGCAGTTCTTC. This sequence encodes CASSPSGRINEQFF.

The chain has TRBV6-5 and TRBJ1-1, with D uncertain. The CDR3 extends over 15 amino acids. Germline V gives CDR1 MNHEY, CDR2 SVGAGI. V gave up 0 bases and J gave up 0 bases, with 8 bases separating them. CDR3 sequence reads: CASSYSPDMNTEAFF. CDR3 coding DNA: TGTGCCAGCAGTTACTCTCCGGATATGAACACTGAAGCTTTCTTT.

The V gene is TRBV19, the J gene TRBJ1-4; 8 bases match TRBD1. This CDR3 spans 15 amino acids. From germline, CDR1 is LNHDA and CDR2 SQIVND (reference sequence). With 3 bases clipped from V and 8 bases from J, the junction kept 8 bases outside the gene matches. CDR3 coding DNA: TGTGCCAGTAGTATCCGGACAGGGATGGAGGAAAAACTGTTTTTT. This translates into CASSIRTGMEEKLFF.

V is TRBV11-2 and J is TRBJ2-7, with D maybe TRBD1 (6 bases). The length of the CDR3 is 15 residues. Germline values: CDR1 SGHAT, CDR2 FQNNGV. V dropped 7 bases and J dropped 3 bases, with 19 bases sitting between them. CDR3 coding DNA: TGTGCCAGCACCGAGATCCCGGGACACCTCTACGAGCAGTACTTC. The encoded protein is CASTEIPGHLYEQYF.

This chain joins TRBV28 and TRBJ2-7; 9 bases are shared with TRBD1. Unmatched junction bases numbered 16, after V lost 4 bases and J lost 3 bases. The CDR3 runs to 18 residues. In germline, CDR1 is MDHEN, CDR2 SYDVKM. The CDR3 nucleotides are TGTGCCAGCAGTTACCGGACAGGGGTCGTCGGGAGCGGCTACGAGCAGTACTTC. Its protein is CASSYRTGVVGSGYEQYF.

The chain employs TRBV5-4 and TRBJ1-2; no firm D call. CDR3 length: 17 amino acids. Trimming stripped 4 bases from V and 5 bases from J, with 24 bases between. Germline-derived CDR1 and CDR2 are SGHNT and YYREEE (reference sequence). The CDR3: CASSLSGPPSPYYGYTF. As DNA, the CDR3 is TGTGCCAGCAGCCTTTCCGGACCGCCTTCTCCATATTATGGCTACACCTTC. Combining the CDR3 with reference TRBV5-4 and TRBJ1-2 gives the whole variable domain ETGVTQSPTHLIKTRGQQVTLRCSSQSGHNTVSWYQQALGQGPQFIFQYYREEENGRGNFPPRFSGLQFPNYSSELNVNALELDDSALYLCASSLSGPPSPYYGYTFGSGTRLTVV.

The chain combines TRBV7-9 with TRBJ2-5, with D tentatively TRBD1 (5 bases). This CDR3 is 14 amino acids long. The germline V and J ends were trimmed by 2 bases and 2 bases, with 9 bases remaining between them. CDR1 is SEHNR and CDR2 is FQNEAQ in the germline V gene (reference sequence). The DNA for the CDR3 is TGTGCCAGCAGCTTATGGCAGGGACAAGAGACCCAGTACTTC. It codes for CASSLWQGQETQYF.

The genes are TRBV6-2 or TRBV6-3 and TRBJ2-7, with TRBD1 identical over 7 bases. The CDR3 contains 14 residues. CDR1 MNHEY and CDR2 SVGEGT come from the germline V gene. The V and J ends lost 5 bases and 1 base, in that order; junction bases with no gene match: 5. In DNA, the CDR3 is TGTGCCAGCAGTAACAGGGGTGGGTCCTACGAGCAGTACTTC. Translated: CASSNRGGSYEQYF.